The T cell receptor (beta chain) under discussion was sequenced for a study of blood T cell repertoires in COVID-19. Clones were sequenced by immunoSEQ multiplex PCR, and TCRdb holds only the in-frame ones, with some missing. The sample lists roughly 230,000 clones, 90% occurring once. Germline values: CDR1 LGHDT, CDR2 YNNKEL (reference sequence). V gave up 0 bases and J gave up 9 bases, with 9 bases separating them. This CDR3 is built from 13 residues. The chain carries TRBV3-1 (or the pseudogene TRBV3-2) and TRBJ2-1, with TRBD2 as a possible D gene (5 bases). Input material: peripheral blood. This TCR was recovered from a woman aged 60 to 75 with COVID-19, enrolled during active disease. The CDR3 region has the DNA TGTGCCAGCAGCCAAGACGGGGAAAGTGAGCAGTTCTTC. Translating gives CASSQDGESEQFF.